This T cell receptor (beta chain) was profiled in a study of blood T cell repertoires in COVID-19 (dated by TCRdb to the early 2020s). Regarding the complete study: Collaborator samples came from the United States, Italy and Spain and covered acute and convalescent phases of COVID-19. The material from the prospective study consisted of cDNA or gDNA derived from T cells, B-cell-depleted T cells, or PBMCs. Subjects who had been exposed to COVID-19, were actively infected with it, or had recovered from it provided the deeply sampled blood TCRbeta repertoires that made up the dataset. Samples were obtained from the ongoing ImmuneRACE study (first 160 participants) and from over 1,000 subjects provided by 6 global collaborators. The sample metadata nearly always contained a de-identified subject ID, COVID-19 status, age in years and sex. The repertoires were released in a freely available public database intended as a resource for research on the immune response to SARS-CoV-2. HLA class I and class II types, where available, came from metadata supplied by the sample provider rather than from assay-based typing.

This clone was counted only a few times. Its specific antigen is unknown. Per-base quality was not reported, and no clone a single base away is much larger than it. Overall study outcomes, separate from this receptor: Clinical and demographic metadata were provided uncurated, with the amount varying by source and participant.

The CDR3 measures 18 amino acids from cysteine to phenylalanine. Just CDR3 DNA is preserved here, 54 bases in frame from base 1. The germline V gene (reference sequence) supplies CDR1 PRHDT and CDR2 FYEKMQ. For this chain, trimming is 4 bases at the V end and 8 bases at the J end, and the number of junction bases without a gene match is 15. Each collaborating institution followed its own protocols to collect whole blood in K2EDTA tubes. For TCRbeta analysis, collaborators shipped samples as frozen whole blood, isolated PBMCs, or DNA extracted from either of those sample types. The immunoSEQ Assay, a bias-controlled multiplex PCR, was used to amplify TCRbeta CDR3 regions from genomic DNA. The paper's data handling went like this. The number of nucleated cells in each sample was estimated from the amplification of reference gene primers within the assay. To quantify the absolute abundance of each unique TCRbeta CDR3 rearrangement, sequence reads were collapsed and filtered. For each sample, productive Simpson clonality was calculated as the square root of Simpson's diversity index over productive rearrangements. TCRdb stores this immuneACCESS table with in-frame sequences only. Part of the clones is absent; in the studies checked, under half of the shortfall reflects unresolved V genes, and no reason is known for the rest. That table furnishes V, J and clone size, whereas the DNA furnished D and trimming. Within this sample are roughly 47,000 clones, with approximately 90% of them counted one time only. The ten largest make up around a sixth of the sample.

Sequenced: peripheral blood. The sequence came from a man aged 65 to 85 with active COVID-19. The chain is encoded by TRBV13 joined to TRBJ2-3; 13 bases in between match TRBD2. The CDR3 reads as follows: CASSSWTSGGLGKGTQYF. The DNA is as follows: TGTGCCAGCAGCTCCTGGACTAGCGGGGGTTTGGGTAAGGGTACGCAGTATTTT.